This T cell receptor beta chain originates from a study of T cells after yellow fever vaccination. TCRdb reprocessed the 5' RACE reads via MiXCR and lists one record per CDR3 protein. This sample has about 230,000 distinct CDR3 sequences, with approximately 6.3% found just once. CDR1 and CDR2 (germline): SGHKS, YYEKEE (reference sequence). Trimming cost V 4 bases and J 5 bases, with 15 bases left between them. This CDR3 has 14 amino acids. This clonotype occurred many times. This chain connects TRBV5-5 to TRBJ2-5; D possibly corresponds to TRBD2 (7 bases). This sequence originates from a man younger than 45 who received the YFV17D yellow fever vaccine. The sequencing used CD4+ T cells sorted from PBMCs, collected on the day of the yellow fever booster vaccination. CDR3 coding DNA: TGTGCCAGCAGCCCTCAAGGGGGGGGGGAGACCCAGTACTTC. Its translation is CASSPQGGGETQYF.